These 6 T cell receptor beta chains originate from one sample sequenced in a study of beta chain features in type 1 diabetes. Reverse transcribing all isolated RNA meant expressed TCRB transcripts were sequenced. Repertoires were generated with immunoSEQ multiplex PCR, while TCRdb's copy carries only in-frame clones and drops some. The table includes under 550,000 clones, approximately 10% detected once. Input material: naive CD4+ T cells from blood. These receptors originate from a woman under 30 in good health.

CDR3 sequence reads: CASSRHTGTSNTEAFF. The CDR3 DNA is TGTGCCAGCAGCCGCCATACCGGGACATCGAACACTGAAGCTTTCTTT. The chain uses TRBV14 and TRBJ1-1; D is possibly TRBD1 (6 bases). In germline, CDR1 is SGHDN, CDR2 FVKESK. This CDR3 has 16 amino acids. V lost 4 bases and J lost 1, with 16 bases in between.

The rearrangement uses TRBV2 and TRBJ2-5; D possibly corresponds to TRBD2 (5 bases). The germline V gene encodes CDR1 SNHLY and CDR2 FYNNEI. V dropped 5 bases and J dropped 3 bases, with 7 bases sitting between them. This CDR3 is built from 12 residues. The CDR3 sequence: CASSTGEETQYF. The CDR3 DNA reads TGTGCCAGCAGTACCGGGGAAGAGACCCAGTACTTC.

The V and J genes are TRBV29-1 and TRBJ1-1; 8 bases map to TRBD1. The CDR3 covers 15 residues. V trimming: 5 bases; J trimming: 9 bases; junction bases outside the gene matches: 17. Germline V gene lookup returns CDR1 SQVTM and CDR2 ANQGSEA. CDR3 sequence: CSVLRIGQGSLKAFF. The CDR3 nucleotides read TGCAGCGTTCTACGGATCGGACAGGGTTCTCTGAAAGCTTTCTTT.

This clone was counted a few times. The rearrangement uses TRBV4-3 and TRBJ2-5; D is unresolved. The CDR3 runs 13 residues. The V gene lost 3 bases and the J gene lost 2 bases, with 7 bases spanning the gap. Germline assignment: CDR1 LGHNA and CDR2 YSLEER. CDR3 sequence reads: CASSQVPQETQYF. The CDR3 DNA sequence: TGCGCCAGCAGCCAGGTCCCTCAAGAGACCCAGTACTTC.

In nucleotides, the CDR3 is TGTGCCAGCAGCTTAGGGACGAACATTGGGACTGAAGCTTTCTTT. Translating gives CASSLGTNIGTEAFF. The chain recombines TRBV11-3 with TRBJ1-1; D uncertain. Germline values: CDR1 SGHNT, CDR2 YENEEA. CDR3 size: 15 residues. V lost 1 base and J 5 bases, leaving 14 bases between the germline ends. Looking up the rest from reference TRBV11-3 and TRBJ1-1 gives the full variable domain: EAGVVQSPRYKIIEKKQPVAFWCNPISGHNTLYWYLQNLGQGPELLIRYENEEAVDDSQLPKDRFSAERLKGVDSTLKIQPAELGDSAVYLCASSLGTNIGTEAFFGQGTRLTVV.

This rearrangement joins TRBV20-1 to TRBJ1-4; D remains unclear. Germline lookup yields CDR1 DFQATT and CDR2 SNEGSKA (reference sequence). Trimming left V 7 bases short and J 5 bases short, with 8 bases between. The CDR3 totals 11 residues. The CDR3 here is CSGAENEKLFF. CDR3 sequence (DNA): TGCAGTGGAGCAGAGAATGAAAAACTGTTTTTT.